This passage covers 21 T cell receptor beta chains from one sample sequenced in a study of PD-1 blockade in mismatch repair-deficient tumors (dated by TCRdb to about 2017). Reading the label with the study, this specimen's time point is: roughly nine-day in vitro stimulation with candidate neoantigen peptide 7. These receptors' targets are unknown. The method was the immunoSEQ multiplex PCR assay. This immuneACCESS table, as held by TCRdb, lists in-frame sequences with V and J called but not all clones. Of the missing ones, under half trace to an unresolved V gene in checked studies; the others have no known cause. Present in this sample are some 10,000 clones, roughly 88% of which were seen just once. Of the sample, 10% to 15% falls within the top ten clones. Here the sequenced sample was cells cultured in vitro, taken from a patient treated with pembrolizumab. These receptors were collected from an adult with mismatch repair-deficient cancer.

This clone was seen only once. The chain recombines TRBV10-3 with TRBJ1-2; D possibly corresponds to TRBD1 (5 bases). Germline loops: CDR1 ENHRY, CDR2 SYGVKD. The CDR3 length is 13 residues. V was pared by 4 bases and J by 2 bases, with 8 bases between. The CDR3, as DNA: TGTGCCATCAGTGTTCAGGGCAACTATGGCTACACCTTC. Its translation is CAISVQGNYGYTF.

This clone was recorded only once. The rearrangement links TRBV27 to TRBJ1-2; 8 nucleotides match TRBD1. Germline CDR1 MNHEY, CDR2 SMNVEV (reference sequence). The trim removed 1 base at V and 7 bases at J, leaving 5 bases unmatched. CDR3 length: 14 amino acids. CDR3 bases: TGTGCCAGCAGTTTATATCCAGGGGGCTTTGGCTACACCTTC. Protein product: CASSLYPGGFGYTF.

The chain employs TRBV10-3 and TRBJ1-2; D gene uncertain. The CDR3 is 13 residues long. The germline V gene has CDR1 ENHRY and CDR2 SYGVKD. V dropped 0 bases and J dropped 7 bases, with 9 bases sitting between them. The CDR3 DNA reads as TGTGCCATCAGTGAGTCGAGCTCAAGTGGCTACACCTTC. Its translation is CAISESSSSGYTF.

This chain uses TRBV28 with TRBJ2-7; D may be TRBD2 (6 bases). CDR3 length equals 14 residues. Germline CDR1 is MDHEN and CDR2 is SYDVKM. Trimming removed 2 bases from V and 3 bases from J, with 11 bases in between. CDR3 DNA sequence: TGTGCCAGCAGTTTAGGAGGGACTTACTACGAGCAGTACTTC. Translating gives CASSLGGTYYEQYF. Complete variable domain (other parts from reference TRBV28 and TRBJ2-7): DVKVTQSSRYLVKRTGEKVFLECVQDMDHENMFWYRQDPGLGLRLIYFSYDVKMKEKGDIPEGYSVSREKKERFSLILESASTNQTSMYLCASSLGGTYYEQYFGPGTRLTVT.

This clone occurred once. The rearrangement joins TRBV5-1 to TRBJ2-1; D may be TRBD2 (6 bases). The CDR3 runs 16 residues. The V gene lost 2 bases and the J gene lost 5 bases, with 17 bases spanning the gap. Germline V gene sequence: CDR1 SGHRS, CDR2 YFSETQ. CDR3: CASSLRLVGVNNEQFF. CDR3 nucleotide sequence: TGCGCCAGCAGCTTAAGACTAGTCGGGGTAAACAATGAGCAGTTCTTC.

The chain joins TRBV27 to TRBJ1-1; maybe TRBD1 (5 bases). CDR1 MNHEY and CDR2 SMNVEV come from the germline V gene (reference sequence). V lost 2 bases and J 0 bases, leaving 10 bases between the germline ends. This CDR3 region has 15 residues. CDR3 coding DNA: TGTGCCAGCAGTTTACACGGGGGGGTGAACACTGAAGCTTTCTTT. Encoded protein: CASSLHGGVNTEAFF.

This clone was recorded a few times. The CDR3 region is CASRRPGGLDTEAFF. The CDR3 DNA follows: TGTGCCAGCAGACGTCCAGGGGGCTTGGACACTGAAGCTTTCTTT. The gene calls are TRBV28 and TRBJ1-1; 8 bases fit TRBD1. The germline gives CDR1 MDHEN, CDR2 SYDVKM. CDR3 length: 15 amino acids. With V trimmed by 6 bases and J by 3 bases, 9 bases remained unmatched.

The V call is TRBV6-5, the J call TRBJ2-5, with 9 positions matching TRBD1. The trim removed 5 bases at V and 5 bases at J, leaving 9 bases unmatched. Germline V gene sequence: CDR1 MNHEY, CDR2 SVGAGI. The CDR3 runs to 15 residues. The CDR3 spells CASSAPGTGLETQYF. CDR3 DNA: TGTGCCAGCAGTGCCCCGGGGACAGGGTTGGAGACCCAGTACTTC.

This clone was seen once. The rearrangement links TRBV7-9 to TRBJ1-4; D is possibly TRBD1 (6 bases). The V and J ends lost 1 base and 8 bases respectively, with 14 bases between them. The CDR3 has 15 amino acids. Germline V gene lookup returns CDR1 SEHNR and CDR2 FQNEAQ (reference sequence). This chain's CDR3 is CASSLDSGQGEKLFF. CDR3 DNA: TGTGCCAGCAGCTTAGACTCCGGGCAGGGGGAAAAACTGTTTTTT.

The chain carries TRBV7-9 and TRBJ1-1; D is possibly TRBD1 (5 bases). V shed 2 bases and J shed 2 bases, with 12 bases lying between them. CDR1 SEHNR and CDR2 FQNEAQ come from the germline V gene (reference sequence). CDR3 length equals 15 residues. In DNA, the CDR3 is TGTGCCAGCAGCTTACTTTGGGGCAGAAACACTGAAGCTTTCTTT. Its translation: CASSLLWGRNTEAFF. The whole variable domain, remainder taken from reference TRBV7-9 and TRBJ1-1, is DTGVSQNPRHKITKRGQNVTFRCDPISEHNRLYWYRQTLGQGPEFLTYFQNEAQLEKSRLLSDRFSAERPKGSFSTLEIQRTEQGDSAMYLCASSLLWGRNTEAFFGQGTRLTVV.

CDR3 coding DNA: TGCGCCAGCTCCTTGAGGGGGGGACGATCTAATGAAAAACTGTTTTTT. Its protein product is CASSLRGGRSNEKLFF. The V and J genes are TRBV5-1 and TRBJ1-4, with D perhaps matching TRBD1 (6 bases). There are 16 residues in the CDR3. The germline V and J ends were trimmed by 7 bases and 3 bases, with 19 bases remaining between them. Germline CDR1 and CDR2: SGHRS and YFSETQ.

The rearrangement uses TRBV6-5 and TRBJ2-1; D unresolved. Trimming took 2 bases from V and 5 from J, leaving 7 bases between them. The CDR3 is 13 amino acids. Germline V CDR1 and CDR2: MNHEY, SVGAGI. Here the CDR3 DNA reads TGTGCCAGCAGTTACACCCGAAACAATGAGCAGTTCTTC. Translation gives CASSYTRNNEQFF.

CDR3 coding DNA: TGTGCCAGCAGCCTGACAGGGTTGGGAAATCAGCCCCAGCATTTT. Amino acids: CASSLTGLGNQPQHF. This chain joins TRBV2 and TRBJ1-5; 7 bases agree with TRBD1. The V segment lost 6 bases and the J segment 4 bases; nucleotides outside the gene matches: 9. The CDR3 spans 15 residues. CDR1 and CDR2 from the germline V gene are SNHLY and FYNNEI.

The chain joins TRBV19 to TRBJ1-1; 8 nucleotides agree with TRBD1. The CDR3 has 14 amino acids. Per germline, CDR1 LNHDA and CDR2 SQIVND (reference sequence). The V gene end was trimmed by 3 bases and the J gene end by 4 bases; junction bases not matched to a gene: 4. The CDR3 is CASSIGQGSTEAFF. The CDR3 DNA is TGTGCCAGTAGTATTGGACAGGGATCCACTGAAGCTTTCTTT.

The chain recombines TRBV19 with TRBJ1-1; D remains unclear. The CDR3 length is 14 residues. V gave up 0 bases and J gave up 5 bases, with 10 bases separating them. Germline loops: CDR1 LNHDA, CDR2 SQIVND (reference sequence). The CDR3 nucleotides are TGTGCCAGTAGTATAGATGGAGGGCGGACTGAAGCTTTCTTT. Translated, it gives CASSIDGGRTEAFF.

This clone came up a few times. The chain uses TRBV9 and TRBJ2-1; D gene unclear. Germline CDR1 and CDR2: SGDLS and YYNGEE. The CDR3 extends over 16 amino acids. V lost 0 bases, J lost 7 bases, and 17 bases lay in between. This CDR3 is CASSVEELEFMNEQFF. The CDR3 region has the DNA TGTGCCAGCAGCGTAGAGGAGCTTGAATTTATGAATGAGCAGTTCTTC.

V and J are TRBV11-2 and TRBJ1-1; no reliable D call. The germline CDR1 and CDR2 sequences are SGHAT and FQNNGV. The CDR3 extends over 15 amino acids. Deletions cut 4 bases from V and 5 bases from J, with 17 bases between. CDR3 sequence reads: CASSSPLGVGTEAFF. DNA of the CDR3: TGTGCCAGCAGCTCCCCCCTTGGGGTAGGGACTGAAGCTTTCTTT.

This clone was seen a single time. The chain uses TRBV6-5 and TRBJ2-7, with unresolved D. The germline V gene has CDR1 MNHEY and CDR2 SVGAGI. V lost 2 bases and J lost 6, with 11 bases in between. CDR3 length equals 13 residues. The CDR3 DNA is TGTGCCAGCAGTTACGGGGTCGGGTTCGAGCAGTACTTC. Translated, it gives CASSYGVGFEQYF.

This clone was observed a handful of times. CDR3 amino acids: CASSEGLLGIQYF. CDR3 DNA sequence: TGTGCCAGCAGTGAAGGACTCCTGGGCATTCAGTACTTC. V is TRBV6-1 and J is TRBJ2-4, with D unclear. Germline V gene sequence: CDR1 MNHNS, CDR2 SASEGT. The V and J ends lost 1 base and 9 bases respectively, with 10 bases between them. The CDR3 is 13 residues long.

The chain couples TRBV7-7 to TRBJ2-5; D is uncertain. This CDR3 is built from 13 residues. Per germline, CDR1 SSHAT and CDR2 FNYEAQ (reference sequence). V dropped 5 bases and J dropped 5 bases, with 12 bases sitting between them. DNA for the CDR3: TGTGCCAGCAGCCAAAACGCGAGGGAGACCCAGTACTTC. The encoded protein is CASSQNARETQYF.

The chain combines TRBV27 with TRBJ2-5, with 13 bases that match TRBD2. This CDR3 has 16 residues. CDR1 is MNHEY and CDR2 is SMNVEV in the germline V gene (reference sequence). J lost 5 bases, V lost 4 bases, and 7 bases had no gene match. CDR3 sequence reads: CASSSWTSGSQETQYF. The CDR3 nucleotides read TGTGCCAGCAGTTCATGGACTAGCGGGAGCCAGGAGACCCAGTACTTC.